This T cell receptor beta chain was recovered during a study of T cells after yellow fever vaccination. General study findings and limits: Relatively few clonotypes were ones that appeared in both CD4 and CD8 compartments. The secondary T-cell response peaked on day 5, not day 15, but was weaker.

TCRdb re-analysed the 5' RACE reads in MiXCR, keeping a single row per CDR3 protein. Of around 120,000 distinct CDR3 sequences in the sample, 13% to 15% are singletons; the top ten hold 43%. Of note for this clonotype: Its antigen is undetermined.

Trimming took off 0 bases at V and 7 bases at J, with 9 bases between the two ends. The length of the CDR3 is 13 residues. CDR1 is SEHNR, CDR2 FQNEAQ, per germline (reference sequence). V and J are TRBV7-9 and TRBJ1-1, with no clear D. Source: CD8+ T cells sorted from PBMCs, taken 5 days after the yellow fever booster vaccination. The receptor was isolated from a man aged 18-30 years who received the YFV17D yellow fever vaccine. CDR3 amino acids: CASSLAPIFEAFF. In DNA, the CDR3 is TGTGCCAGCAGCTTAGCCCCAATATTTGAAGCTTTCTTT.